This T cell receptor beta chain was sequenced during a study of T cells in Graves' hyperthyroidism and ophthalmopathy. This CDR3 contains 15 residues. Germline V gives CDR1 LNHDA, CDR2 SQIVND (reference sequence). Trimming removed 3 bases at V and 2 bases at J, with 12 bases between. Only a few counts were recorded for this clonotype. From RNA transcripts, TCR beta CDR3 regions were amplified. The HTBI set primed first-round TCR CDR3 RT-PCR. TCRdb re-derived calls from the multiplex PCR reads in MiXCR, one entry per CDR3 protein. The data contain hundreds of thousands of distinct CDR3 sequences, 12% to 15% of them singletons.

The sample taken for sequencing was blood. This clonotype was sampled from a woman aged 18 to 35 with Graves' hyperthyroidism. The chain is built from TRBV19 and TRBJ2-3; no clear D gene. This CDR3 is CASSMADTVTDTQYF. In DNA, the CDR3 is TGTGCCAGTAGTATGGCCGACACGGTCACAGATACGCAGTATTTT.